Below, one T cell receptor beta chain is given with its context. Its antigen is not known. The data stem from a study of tumor-infiltrating lymphocytes in localized non-small cell lung cancer. Study as a whole: The cohort mixed smokers and never-smokers, several histologies, and some post-neoadjuvant-chemotherapy samples. From each patient, both tumor and uninvolved lung, non-adjacent to tumor, were sampled.

Study results and limitations: Available tissue quantity limited TCR sequencing to a patient subset. Higher tumor T cell infiltration than in uninvolved lung was supported by TCRbeta sequencing.

CDR1 MRHNA and CDR2 SNTAGT come from the germline V gene. This CDR3 spans 15 amino acids. V was pared by 2 bases and J by 4 bases, with 3 bases of the junction left unmatched. The protocol was immunoSEQ multiplex PCR, while the TCRdb copy is restricted to in-frame clones and leaves out a portion. The sample shows thousands of clones, around 66% of them seen only once. This TCR was recovered from a human donor with non-small cell lung cancer. The V and J genes are TRBV6-4 and TRBJ2-1; 9 bases line up with TRBD2. The specimen sequenced was uninvolved lung tissue not adjacent to the tumor. The CDR3 DNA reads as TGTGCCAGCAGTGACATGACTAGCGGTTACAATGAGCAGTTCTTC. This sequence encodes CASSDMTSGYNEQFF.